The 8 T cell receptor beta chains below were found in one sample sequenced in a study of CD8 T cells in ankylosing spondylitis. Findings and limits, study-wide: Made up of about eight highly homologous variants, a TCR beta motif appeared characteristic of ankylosing spondylitis blood.

These receptors are not linked to any known antigen. Via MiXCR, TCRdb re-called the 5' RACE reads, giving one row per CDR3 protein. The sample records roughly 300,000 distinct CDR3 sequences, around 8% being singletons. The sample taken for sequencing was blood, either unsorted or a sorted T cell fraction (not recorded which). The source is a male donor with ankylosing spondylitis.

For this clonotype: The junction departs from the called germline gene at one end, perhaps through a read error. V is TRBV20-1 and J is TRBJ2-1; D not resolved. From germline, CDR1 is DFQATT and CDR2 SNEGSKA (reference sequence). The CDR3 spans 17 residues. This CDR3 reads CCARSPSDFHPYNEQFF. CDR3 bases: TGCTGTGCTAGGAGCCCTTCCGACTTCCACCCCTACAATGAGCAGTTCTTC.

This clonotype was recorded a few times. The rearrangement joins TRBV7-8 to TRBJ2-3, with 7 bases fitting TRBD2. V lost 5 bases to trimming and J lost 14 bases; unmatched junction nucleotides: 19. The CDR3 has 15 residues. CDR1 and CDR2 from the germline V gene are SGHVS and FQNEAQ. CDR3 bases: TGTGCCAGCAGCCCCCGACTAGCAGGGCTCGAGAGTGTGTATTTT. Protein sequence: CASSPRLAGLESVYF.

This clonotype was observed many times. V usage is TRBV7-9 and J usage is TRBJ2-3, with D possibly matching TRBD2 (5 bases). V dropped 4 bases and J dropped 2 bases, with 16 bases sitting between them. The CDR3 runs 16 residues. Germline V lookup: CDR1 SEHNR, CDR2 FQNEAQ (reference sequence). The CDR3 region is CASSSSGRVDTDTQYF. The CDR3 coding sequence is TGTGCCAGCAGCTCCTCTGGGCGGGTCGACACAGATACGCAGTATTTT.

V is TRBV27 and J is TRBJ2-5; the D gene could be TRBD1 or TRBD2 (5 bases each). The V end was cut by 2 bases, the J end by 7 bases, with 14 bases between. CDR1 and CDR2 (germline): MNHEY, SMNVEV (reference sequence). The CDR3 is 14 residues long. CDR3 region: CASSLRGASGTQYF. CDR3 coding DNA: TGTGCCAGCAGTTTACGAGGGGCGTCGGGGACCCAGTACTTC.

This clonotype has a handful of counts. This chain joins TRBV28 and TRBJ1-1, with 8 nucleotides matching TRBD1. CDR3 length equals 15 residues. The ends lost 1 base at V and 5 bases at J; junction bases unmatched: 6. Germline V gene data show CDR1 as MDHEN and CDR2 as SYDVKM. The CDR3 region has the DNA TGTGCCAGCAGTTTATCTCCGGACAGGGTGACTGAAGCTTTCTTT. It is translated as CASSLSPDRVTEAFF.

This sequence joins TRBV28 and TRBJ2-7; tentative D call: TRBD1 (5 bases). Germline V gives CDR1 MDHEN, CDR2 SYDVKM. The CDR3 totals 15 residues. Trimming took 3 bases from V and 2 from J, leaving 14 bases between them. As DNA, the CDR3 is TGTGCCAGCAGTTTTGGGGCGCGGCACACCTACGAGCAGTACTTC. Residues: CASSFGARHTYEQYF.

This clonotype has a handful of counts. The J gene is TRBJ1-1, the V gene TRBV27; D is undetermined. Germline-derived CDR1 and CDR2 are MNHEY and SMNVEV (reference sequence). The V end lost 6 bases, the J end lost 7 bases, and 6 bases lay between the germline ends. CDR3 length equals 10 residues. The CDR3 here is CASSSDEAFF. The CDR3 nucleotides are TGTGCCAGCAGCAGCGATGAAGCTTTCTTT.

J is TRBJ2-7 and V is TRBV19; TRBD2 matches 15 bases. V dropped 7 bases and J dropped 7; count of bases not matched to a gene: 11. Germline V lookup: CDR1 LNHDA, CDR2 SQIVND (reference sequence). This CDR3 region has 16 residues. The DNA of the CDR3 is TGTGCCAGTACCACCAGGGGACTAGCGGGAGGCGGAGAGCAGTACTTC. It is translated as CASTTRGLAGGGEQYF.